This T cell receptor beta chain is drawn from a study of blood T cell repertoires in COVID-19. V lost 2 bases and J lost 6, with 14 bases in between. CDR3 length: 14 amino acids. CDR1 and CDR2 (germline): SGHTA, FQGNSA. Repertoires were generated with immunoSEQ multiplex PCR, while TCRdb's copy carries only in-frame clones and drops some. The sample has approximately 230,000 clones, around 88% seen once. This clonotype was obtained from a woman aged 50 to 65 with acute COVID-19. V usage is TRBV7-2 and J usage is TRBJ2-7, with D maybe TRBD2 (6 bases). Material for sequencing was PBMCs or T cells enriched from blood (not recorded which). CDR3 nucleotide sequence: TGTGCCAGCAGCTTAAATCGGGGGATAAGCGAGCAGTACTTC. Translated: CASSLNRGISEQYF. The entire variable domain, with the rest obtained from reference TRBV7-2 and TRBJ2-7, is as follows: GAGVSQSPSNKVTEKGKDVELRCDPISGHTALYWYRQSLGQGLEFLIYFQGNSAPDKSGLPSDRFSAERTGGSVSTLTIQRTQQEDSAVYLCASSLNRGISEQYFGPGTRLTVT.